The text below deals with one T cell receptor (beta chain). The data were taken from a study of blood T cell repertoires in COVID-19. Overall study context: From the United States, Italy and Spain came samples of acute and convalescent COVID-19.

From germline, CDR1 is SNHLY and CDR2 FYNNEI. This CDR3 spans 11 amino acids. The junction had 4 bases not matched to a gene; V was cut back by 7 bases and J by 10 bases. Sequencing was performed with immunoSEQ multiplex PCR; in TCRdb, only in-frame clones are kept and a portion is missing. The sample holds about 280,000 clones; around 90% are singletons and the top ten take 2% to 2.5%. The sequenced sample consisted of peripheral blood. The source is a man aged 45-65 years with acute or convalescent COVID-19. The V gene is TRBV2, the J gene TRBJ1-2; 9 nucleotides match TRBD1. This CDR3 reads CASIDRGVYTF. CDR3 nucleotide sequence: TGTGCCAGCATAGACAGGGGGGTCTACACCTTC.